One sample yielded the 17 T cell receptor beta chains listed below, sequenced in a study of Ad26.COV2.S vaccination and SARS-CoV-2 variants. As for treatment: 19 received Ad26.COV2.S at low or high dose, single or two shots; about 5 received placebo; per-sample allocation not given. Specimens were obtained on day 63 following the first vaccine or placebo injection. TCRdb keeps only in-frame clones here, not all; method: immunoSEQ multiplex PCR. In the table there are around 400,000 clones, around 90% of which are singletons. Source: peripheral blood, taken in a trial of Ad26.COV2.S vaccine versus placebo. The receptor set was obtained from a person between 18 and 59 years old who received the Ad26.COV2.S COVID-19 vaccine or a placebo.

J is TRBJ1-5 and V is TRBV19, with TRBD1 as a possible D gene (5 bases). This CDR3 comprises 16 residues. Germline loops: CDR1 LNHDA, CDR2 SQIVND (reference sequence). V lost 5 bases and J lost 3, with 17 bases in between. The CDR3 nucleotides read TGTGCCAGTAGTCCGGGGACGGTCGTCTCCAATCAGCCCCAGCATTTT. This sequence encodes CASSPGTVVSNQPQHF.

This rearrangement joins TRBV4-2 to TRBJ2-2; 14 bases are shared with TRBD2. Trimming at V came to 4 bases and at J to 4 bases, leaving 8 bases not matched to a gene. The CDR3 length is 18 residues. Germline lookup yields CDR1 LGHNA and CDR2 YNFKEQ. The CDR3 protein is CASSPGLAGEEGTGELFF. As DNA, the CDR3 is TGTGCCAGCAGCCCGGGACTAGCGGGAGAGGAAGGCACCGGGGAGCTGTTTTTT.

The rearrangement links TRBV28 to TRBJ2-7; perhaps TRBD1 as D (5 bases). Trimming took 3 bases from V and 2 from J, leaving 11 bases between them. CDR3 length: 14 amino acids. In germline, CDR1 is MDHEN, CDR2 SYDVKM. The CDR3 sequence is CASSLGRVAYEQYF. For the CDR3, the DNA is TGTGCCAGCAGTTTGGGCAGGGTGGCCTACGAGCAGTACTTC.

This chain joins TRBV10-3 and TRBJ1-4; 7 nucleotides line up with TRBD1. CDR1 ENHRY and CDR2 SYGVKD come from the germline V gene. The ends lost 2 bases at V and 5 bases at J; junction bases unmatched: 5. CDR3 length: 15 amino acids. DNA for the CDR3: TGTGCCATCAGTGAGCCTCCGACAGGGAATGAAAAACTGTTTTTT. The encoded protein is CAISEPPTGNEKLFF.

This clone has only one observation. The chain joins TRBV28 to TRBJ1-2; possibly TRBD1 for D (5 bases). Germline V gene data show CDR1 as MDHEN and CDR2 as SYDVKM. V lost 7 bases, J lost 2 bases, and 14 bases lay in between. This CDR3 region has 14 residues. In DNA, the CDR3 is TGTGCCAGCACCCTCGGAGGGGCAAACTATGGCTACACCTTC. This gives the protein CASTLGGANYGYTF.

This chain links TRBV6-4 with TRBJ2-1; TRBD2 might be the D (5 bases). CDR3 length: 13 residues. V was pared by 3 bases and J by 10 bases, with 13 bases between. In germline, CDR1 is MRHNA, CDR2 SNTAGT. The CDR3 DNA reads TGTGCCAGCAGTGAGGACCCCCAGCGGGAGCAGTTCTTC. Protein product: CASSEDPQREQFF.

V and J are TRBV4-3 and TRBJ2-2; D remains ambiguous. CDR1 is LGHNA, CDR2 YSLEER, per germline. Trimming cost V 2 bases and J 1 base, with 17 bases left between them. The CDR3 is 18 amino acids. The CDR3 coding sequence is TGCGCCAGCAGCCAAAGACGCCCCGGTCTGGGGAACACCGGGGAGCTGTTTTTT. As protein: CASSQRRPGLGNTGELFF.

The J gene is TRBJ1-4, the V gene TRBV29-1, with a possible D match to TRBD1 (6 bases). The CDR3 has 16 amino acids. Germline CDR1 reads SQVTM; CDR2 reads ANQGSEA. Trimming took off 3 bases at V and 0 bases at J, with 14 bases between the two ends. The CDR3 DNA sequence: TGCAGCGTTGAGGGGGGCGAATCTTCAACTAATGAAAAACTGTTTTTT. It specifies CSVEGGESSTNEKLFF.

The chain couples TRBV10-3 to TRBJ2-1, with D perhaps being TRBD1 or TRBD2 (5 bases each). Germline-derived CDR1 and CDR2 are ENHRY and SYGVKD. V gave up 3 bases and J gave up 5 bases, with 14 bases separating them. The CDR3 extends over 15 amino acids. The CDR3 DNA reads TGTGCCATCAGTGATCGTGGGAGAGGGGACAATGAGCAGTTCTTC. Protein: CAISDRGRGDNEQFF.

The chain joins TRBV6-5 to TRBJ2-7; 9 bases fit TRBD2. CDR3 length equals 14 residues. V gave up 7 bases and J gave up 6 bases; unmatched junction bases: 10. Per germline, CDR1 MNHEY and CDR2 SVGAGI. Written as DNA, the CDR3 is TGTGCCAGCAAGATTAGCGGGAGTGCGTCCGAGCAGTACTTC. As protein: CASKISGSASEQYF.

The J gene is TRBJ2-4, the V gene TRBV10-3; D is unresolved. The germline V and J ends were trimmed by 0 bases and 6 bases, with 6 bases remaining between them. Looked up from germline, CDR1 is ENHRY and CDR2 is SYGVKD. The CDR3 sequence is 13 residues long. This CDR3 is CAISESNTNIQYF. For the CDR3, the DNA is TGTGCCATCAGTGAGTCGAACACAAACATTCAGTACTTC.

The chain employs TRBV5-6 and TRBJ2-7; 9 bases line up with TRBD1. Germline lookup yields CDR1 SGHDT and CDR2 YYEEEE. CDR3 length equals 13 residues. V shed 3 bases, J shed 7 bases, and the junction held 5 bases outside the gene matches. CDR3 nucleotides: TGTGCCAGCAGCTACGGGACAGGGCCTGAGCAGTACTTC. Protein sequence: CASSYGTGPEQYF. Based on the CDR3 plus reference TRBV5-6 and TRBJ2-7, the full variable domain is DAGVTQSPTHLIKTRGQQVTLRCSPKSGHDTVSWYQQALGQGPQFIFQYYEEEERQRGNFPDRFSGHQFPNYSSELNVNALLLGDSALYLCASSYGTGPEQYFGPGTRLTVT.

V and J are TRBV28 and TRBJ1-4; D gene uncertain. In germline, CDR1 is MDHEN, CDR2 SYDVKM. The CDR3 totals 14 residues. V gave up 2 bases and J gave up 0 bases, with 4 bases separating them. Here the CDR3 reads CASSLLSTNEKLFF. CDR3 in DNA: TGTGCCAGCAGTTTACTATCAACTAATGAAAAACTGTTTTTT.

This chain links TRBV19 with TRBJ1-1, with 7 bases fitting TRBD1. The V gene's germline CDR1 is LNHDA and CDR2 SQIVND (reference sequence). This CDR3 spans 14 amino acids. Trimming took 9 bases from V and 3 from J; bases not matched to a gene: 10. DNA for the CDR3: TGTGCCAGACCCGAAAGAGACAGGGACACTGAAGCTTTCTTT. Translating it yields CARPERDRDTEAFF.

The chain recombines TRBV9 with TRBJ2-7, with 11 bases aligning to TRBD1. V shed 3 bases and J 5 bases; nucleotides not matched to a gene: 10. The CDR3 extends over 16 amino acids. Per germline, CDR1 SGDLS and CDR2 YYNGEE. CDR3 in amino acids: CASSAGAGTGGHEQYF. The CDR3 DNA reads TGTGCCAGCAGCGCAGGGGCCGGGACAGGGGGGCACGAGCAGTACTTC.

V gene TRBV5-4 combines with J gene TRBJ1-1; TRBD1 matches at 8 bases. With 2 bases clipped from V and 2 bases from J, the junction kept 2 bases outside the gene matches. CDR1 SGHNT and CDR2 YYREEE come from the germline V gene (reference sequence). The CDR3 totals 14 residues. In nucleotides, the CDR3 is TGTGCCAGCAGCTTTCAGGGGGCCAACACTGAAGCTTTCTTT. It encodes CASSFQGANTEAFF.

The chain links TRBV3-1 (or the pseudogene TRBV3-2) to TRBJ2-7; 9 bases fit TRBD2. From germline, CDR1 is LGHDT and CDR2 YNNKEL (reference sequence). This CDR3 is built from 15 residues. V was pared by 4 bases and J by 7 bases, with 11 bases of the junction left unmatched. The CDR3 loop reads CASSPPTSGLQEQYF. The CDR3 bases are TGTGCCAGCAGCCCTCCGACTAGCGGCCTCCAAGAGCAGTACTTC.